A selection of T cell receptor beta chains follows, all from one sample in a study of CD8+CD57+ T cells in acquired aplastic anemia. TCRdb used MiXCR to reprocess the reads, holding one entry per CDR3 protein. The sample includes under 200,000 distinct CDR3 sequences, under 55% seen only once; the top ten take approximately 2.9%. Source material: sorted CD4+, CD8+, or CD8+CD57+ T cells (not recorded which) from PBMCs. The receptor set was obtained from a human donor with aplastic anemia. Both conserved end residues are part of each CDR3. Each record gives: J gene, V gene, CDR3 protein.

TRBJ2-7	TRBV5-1	CASSLGLAGGGNEQYF
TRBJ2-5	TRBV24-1	CATSDQVQETQYF
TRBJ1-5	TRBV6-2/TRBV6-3	CASREIGDQPQHF
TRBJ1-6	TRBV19	CASTSLQNRNSPLHF
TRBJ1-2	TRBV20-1	CSAIPQARGLGGYTF
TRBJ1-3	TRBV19	CASSWQGDSGNTIYF
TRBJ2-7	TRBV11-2	CASNSRQGHAYEQYF
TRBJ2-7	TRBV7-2	CASSFSVYEQYF
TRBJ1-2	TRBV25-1	CASSELINYGYTF
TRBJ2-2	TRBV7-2	CASTFLGTGELFF
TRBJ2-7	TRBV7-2	CASTQRGSYEQYF
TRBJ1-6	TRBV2	CASRVTGTGFSPLHF
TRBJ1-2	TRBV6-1	CASSLQGAYTF
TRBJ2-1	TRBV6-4	CASSHGTSESNEQFF
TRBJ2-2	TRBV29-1	CSAPGQGNTGELFF
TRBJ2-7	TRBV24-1	CASSPQGGGIRYEQYF
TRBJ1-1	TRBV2	CASARNTEAFF
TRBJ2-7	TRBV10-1	CASSESGQIPYEQYF
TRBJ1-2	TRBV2	CASSPSPTVTYGYTF
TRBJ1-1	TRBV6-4	CASRATENTEAFF
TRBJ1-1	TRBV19	CASSTGTGTEAFF
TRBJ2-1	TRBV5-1	CASSLGVAGDHNEQFF